This TCR beta chain was identified in a study of cytomegalovirus exposure and HLA in healthy donors. Broader study findings: Earlier analysis found most TCR beta V segments productive about 87% or about 30% of the time. Later analysis associated a missense DCLRE1C variant with TCR beta V- and J-gene trimming. Investigators reported 164 TCR beta chains as tied to cytomegalovirus.

Use of 60 Vbeta and 13 Jbeta primers characterized the PCR. The data were produced by immunoSEQ multiplex PCR, yet TCRdb's version contains in-frame clones alone and is incomplete. The table shows 150,000 to 200,000 clones, with roughly 79% occurring only once. Though nominally healthy at sampling, donors likely had unrecorded immune exposures. Trimming cost V 4 bases and J 4 bases; bases outside gene matches: 3. CDR3 length: 14 amino acids. Germline lookup yields CDR1 SGHDT and CDR2 YYEEEE. About this clone itself: Its specificity is unknown.

Sequencing used PBMCs. This clonotype originated in a woman aged 40 to 50 in good health and CMV-seronegative. V gene TRBV5-6 combines with J gene TRBJ2-2, with 8 bases fitting TRBD2. The CDR3 here is CASSPGGVTGELFF. The CDR3 region has the DNA TGTGCCAGCAGCCCCGGGGGGGTCACCGGGGAGCTGTTTTTT.